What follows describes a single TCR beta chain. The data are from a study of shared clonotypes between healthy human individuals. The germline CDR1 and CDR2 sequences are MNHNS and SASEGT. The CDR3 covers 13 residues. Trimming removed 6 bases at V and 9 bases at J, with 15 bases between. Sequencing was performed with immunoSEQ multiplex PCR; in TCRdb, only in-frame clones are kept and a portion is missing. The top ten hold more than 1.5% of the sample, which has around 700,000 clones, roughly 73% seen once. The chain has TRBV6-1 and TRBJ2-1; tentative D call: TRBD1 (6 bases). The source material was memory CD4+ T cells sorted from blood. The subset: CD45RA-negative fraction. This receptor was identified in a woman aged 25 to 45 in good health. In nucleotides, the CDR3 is TGTGCCAGCAGCCAATCTCCGGACAGTGAGCAGTTCTTC. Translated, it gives CASSQSPDSEQFF.